This T cell receptor beta chain was sequenced for a study of cytomegalovirus exposure and HLA in healthy donors (dated by TCRdb to about 2017). Describing the broader study: In an earlier analysis of some 550 of the donors, 276 Gb of sequence data and about 110 million unique TCR beta sequences from about 179 million T cells were reported. About 280 gigabases of sequencing data and about 92 million unique TCR sequences made up an early release that covered several hundred HLA-typed donors. The genetic ancestry cluster associated with self-reported Caucasian donors included about four fifths of the roughly 400 genotyped donors. The study aimed to test whether signatures of past pathogen exposure could be identified by cataloging public T cell receptors. The study profiled the T cell repertoires of 550 to 700 subjects by immunosequencing and related them to cytomegalovirus serostatus. In addition to the first cohort of 500 to 850 subjects, a separate validation cohort of approximately 130 different subjects was used. High-throughput TCR immunosequencing, statistical association of individual TCRs with disease status, and machine learning were combined to predict cytomegalovirus infection status. A later analysis re-analyzed previously published TCR beta repertoires from 660 or so donors and added high-resolution HLA genotyping to study TCR occurrence patterns. Rather than drawing on any new phenotypic data, the later analysis identified candidate immune exposures from TCR beta sequences and the way those sequences occurred across donors. An earlier analysis of around 640 of the donors used high-throughput TCR beta sequencing to judge whether each TCR beta V gene segment behaved as functional or pseudogenic. Donor age, sex, ethnicity and CMV serostatus were compiled together with the repertoire data. In a later genetic analysis, genome-wide SNP genotypes for 398 of the 666 donors were used, and that subset was treated as a discovery cohort. All discovery cohort repertoires had been generated on a single sequencing platform. HLA typing covered class I and class II loci at four-digit resolution. Typing coverage varied by locus: about 620-630 donors for A, B, C, DRB1 and DQB1; some 520 for DQA1; around 570 for DPA1; under 490 for DPB1. Four to six DR-DQ haplotypes were handled as single units for association and clustering, since linkage in the cohort was strong. On average, over 200,000 unique TCR beta nucleotide sequences were sequenced per donor among some 420 genotyped donors of the cohort, with around 19% of those sequences being non-productive. What the research found in general, with its limitations: In a later analysis, TCR association rates were found to vary across HLA loci, with the most associated TCRs seen for DRB1 alleles and the fewest for HLA-C alleles. In a later analysis, HLA-associated TCR beta chains were found to be more clonally expanded and to have lower generation probabilities than equally common non-associated chains. In both the original and validation cohorts, the classifier was reported to diagnose cytomegalovirus status with high specificity and sensitivity. A later genetic analysis reported fewer N-insertions in productive TCRs among donors in an Asian-associated ancestry cluster than the roughly 700-donor mean. A later analysis reported that several top co-occurrence clusters appeared linked to parvovirus B19, influenza, CMV and Epstein-Barr virus. This cohort had only TCR beta chains sequenced, and the lack of alpha or paired-chain data limited which features could be detected. While some public TCRs were present in many individuals, most TCR sequences turned up only very rarely across donors. HLA typing was unavailable for some donors at each locus, so association tests used only the typed subset. Presence/absence analyses assumed roughly uniform sequencing depth across donors, an assumption that may not hold. When HLA alleles, especially DR and DQ, strongly co-occurred, attributing TCR associations to individual alleles was difficult. A later analysis associated about 17,000 TCR beta sequences with specific HLA alleles at a false discovery rate of 0.05. In an earlier analysis of some 500 of the donors, most TCR beta V segments appeared in productive rearrangements about 87% or about 30% of the time, broadly matching IMGT annotations. Some IMGT-functional V segments, including TRBV6-2 and TRBV6-3, could not be told apart with the 87-base-pair reads, so those segments were excluded. The only immune exposure information available for the cohort was CMV serostatus. Three of the identified cytomegalovirus-associated TCR beta chains were confirmed in vitro to be specific for cytomegalovirus antigens. A group of highly shared sequence variants was considered likely to be a technical artifact of the sequencing pipeline. A further reported finding was that TCR beta sequences accurately predicted the HLA-A and HLA-B alleles for most subjects in the first cohort. In the study, approximately 160 TCR beta chains were listed as associated with cytomegalovirus. Correlated functional status among segregating V segments might reflect linkage disequilibrium, but an unknown experimental factor could not be ruled out. A later analysis found that most CMV-associated TCR beta chains appeared HLA-restricted, with HLA associations seemingly driven largely by CMV exposure. The authors suggested that the approach could potentially be generalized to other disease states and immunological phenotypes. Because counts were too low, around 17 rarely observed V segments, including chromosome 9 orphons, were left out of the earlier analysis of a few hundred of the donors. V-gene and J-gene trimming of TCR beta chains was associated with a missense DCLRE1C variant in a later genetic analysis, and the association was replicated in an independent cohort.

This clone has just a few counts. Its antigen specificity is not known. Base qualities are not provided; no much larger clone lies one nucleotide away. CDR1 and CDR2 (LNHDA, SQIVND) derive from the germline V gene (reference sequence). V has 6 bases trimmed and J has 5 bases trimmed; junction bases matching no gene number 5. The CDR3 runs 13 amino acids, cysteine and phenylalanine included. CDR3 DNA is the only sequence kept; it has 39 bases, read in frame from the first base. The library was made by the immunoSEQ multiplex PCR assay. For the multiplex PCR, a mixture combining 60 forward primers for TCR Vbeta segments and 13 reverse primers for TCR Jbeta segments was used. A multiplex PCR assay on genomic DNA amplified the CDR3 region of rearranged TCR beta genes. Amplified TCR beta libraries were sequenced as 87-base-pair reads on the Illumina HiSeq System. The paper's processing steps were these. Across the roughly 640 repertoires, a later analysis counted 60 million to 90 million unique TCR beta chains, around 11 million of which were shared by at least two donors. Raw reads were error-corrected and collapsed into unique sequences with a nearest-neighbor algorithm that merged closely related sequences to remove PCR and sequencing errors. To assign V, D and J gene segments, CDR3 sequences were aligned to IMGT reference sequences. For a sequence to be retained, a match of at least six nucleotides to both a V gene segment and a J gene segment was required. A rearrangement counted as productive if the CDR3 had no stop codons and remained in frame with V and J, and every other rearrangement counted as non-productive. CDR3 was defined according to IMGT convention as the region running from the second conserved V-encoded cysteine to the conserved J-encoded phenylalanine. Sequences without an unambiguous match to a single V gene segment were excluded from the earlier analysis of about 600 of the donors. In an earlier analysis of some 590 of the donors, a V segment was called functional when productive rearrangements were above 56.7%, and segregating when the standard deviation between donors exceeded 5%. A statistical classification framework was developed to diagnose cytomegalovirus status using the catalog of TCR beta chain sequences. In a later analysis, V and J genes were assigned by comparing TCR nucleotide sequences against IMGT/GENE-DB human TR gene sequences. Using the TCRdist pipeline, a later analysis assigned CDR3 sequences along with most-parsimonious VDJ recombination scenarios. A later analysis defined each TCR beta chain by its CDR3 amino acid sequence plus V-gene family, and excluded reads lacking a unique V-gene family. In a later analysis, approximately 590 highly shared, low-generation-probability nucleotide sequences were removed to address suspected cross-contamination and a sequencing artifact. In a later analysis, a clonal expansion index was calculated for each public chain from normalized within-repertoire ranks of inferred template counts. In a later analysis, generation probabilities were computed with a VDJ recombination model fitted to out-of-frame rearrangements, and the resulting probabilities were checked against IGoR. In a later analysis, TCR-TCR, TCR-HLA and TCR-CMV co-occurrence was scored with hypergeometric tests, and a repertoire-size bias correction was applied to TCR pairs. To estimate false discovery rates, a later analysis permuted the HLA or CMV assignments 20 times. In a later analysis, co-occurring TCRs were grouped with DBSCAN, and TCRdist sequence similarity was added when clustering was performed within HLA-allele-positive subsets. For co-occurrence clustering, repertoires with fewer than 30,000 or more than 120,000 public chains were excluded, along with roughly 5 repertoires with anomalous nucleotide sharing. What TCRdb holds here is the immuneACCESS table cut down to in-frame rearrangements. Part of the clones is not present; checked against another copy, under half of the missing clones reflect an unresolved V gene, and the others are unexplained. The V and J calls and clone size were taken over from that table, and D and trimming were inferred from the DNA. The sample contains 150,000 to 200,000 clones, about three quarters of them found a single time. Clones ranked in the top ten supply roughly 1.1% of the sample.

The cohort consisted of approximately 670 healthy bone marrow donors. Cohort members were all nominally healthy when sampled, although unrecorded immune exposures were likely present. The donor tested CMV seronegative and was one of the 352 seronegative cohort members. Each donor provided a peripheral blood sample, and peripheral blood mononuclear cells were used for TCR beta sequencing. The Qiagen DNeasy Blood Extraction Kit was used to extract genomic DNA from the blood cell samples. This TCR derives from a woman in her 40s in good health and CMV-seronegative. Source material: PBMCs. The sequence links TRBV19 to TRBJ1-1, with 8 bases in between that match TRBD1. The nucleotides read TGTGCCAGTAGCAGGACAGGGCGGACTGAAGCTTTCTTT. It specifies CASSRTGRTEAFF.